This TCR beta chain was identified in a study of blood T cell repertoires in COVID-19. The V and J ends lost 3 bases and 6 bases respectively, with 11 bases between them. From germline, CDR1 is LNHDA and CDR2 SQIVND (reference sequence). This CDR3 spans 14 amino acids. Assay: immunoSEQ multiplex PCR; the TCRdb copy retains only in-frame clones and omits some. The repertoire holds around 270,000 clones, about 80% seen once, with 15% to 19% in the top ten. This clonotype was sampled from a person aged 65-85 years with COVID-19, enrolled during active disease. The sample was peripheral blood. The chain uses TRBV19 and TRBJ2-2, with D tentatively TRBD2 (5 bases). CDR3 in amino acids: CASSIGEMAGELFF. DNA of the CDR3: TGTGCCAGTAGTATCGGGGAGATGGCCGGGGAGCTGTTTTTT.